The T cell receptor (beta chain) described here comes from a study of OX40 agonist ivuxolimab in advanced cancers. Study context: Those enrolled were roughly 85% male, with a mean age of about 66 years and ages from roughly 20 to 85. Earlier treatment with anti-PD-1, anti-PD-L1 or anti-CTLA-4 was permitted, and approximately 38% had received some. Study conclusions and caveats: On average, CD8+ T cells had more expanded clones than CD4+.

CDR1 and CDR2 from the germline V gene are SGHTA and FQGNSA. The CDR3 is made up of 14 amino acids. The ends lost 5 bases at V and 12 bases at J; junction bases unmatched: 10. Comment on this clone: What it binds is not known.

Clones were read by immunoSEQ multiplex PCR, and TCRdb kept only the in-frame ones, dropping some. The profile shows approximately 82,000 clones, approximately 85% of them singletons. This TCR derives from an adult with an advanced solid tumor such as melanoma, head and neck, liver or kidney cancer. The chain links TRBV7-2 to TRBJ2-6, with 7 bases matching TRBD1. The sample in question was CD4+ or CD8+ T cells sorted from blood, obtained in a trial of the OX40 agonist ivuxolimab. In DNA, the CDR3 is TGTGCCAGCAGCAGTCGGACAGGCTTTCTCGTCCTGACTTTC. Protein: CASSSRTGFLVLTF.